This T cell receptor (beta chain) was sequenced in a study of cytomegalovirus exposure and HLA in healthy donors. Details on this clone: Its specificity is unknown.

The PCR contained 60 Vbeta and 13 Jbeta primers. The table came from immunoSEQ multiplex PCR; TCRdb's copy has only in-frame clones and leaves some out. In the table there are about 200,000 clones, approximately 79% of which are singletons. The study's findings and limits: Most TCR beta V segments were productive about 87% or about 30% of the time in an earlier analysis.

Sequencing was carried out using PBMCs. This TCR was recovered from a man over 45 in good health and CMV-seronegative.

CDR3 DNA sequence: TGTGCCAGCAGCACCCGGGACAGGCGAAACTATGGCTACACCTTC. Translation: CASSTRDRRNYGYTF. The rearrangement uses TRBV13 and TRBJ1-2; 8 bases map to TRBD1. The CDR3 has 15 amino acids. In germline, CDR1 is PRHDT, CDR2 FYEKMQ (reference sequence). V trimming: 5 bases; J trimming: 2 bases; junction bases outside the gene matches: 7.